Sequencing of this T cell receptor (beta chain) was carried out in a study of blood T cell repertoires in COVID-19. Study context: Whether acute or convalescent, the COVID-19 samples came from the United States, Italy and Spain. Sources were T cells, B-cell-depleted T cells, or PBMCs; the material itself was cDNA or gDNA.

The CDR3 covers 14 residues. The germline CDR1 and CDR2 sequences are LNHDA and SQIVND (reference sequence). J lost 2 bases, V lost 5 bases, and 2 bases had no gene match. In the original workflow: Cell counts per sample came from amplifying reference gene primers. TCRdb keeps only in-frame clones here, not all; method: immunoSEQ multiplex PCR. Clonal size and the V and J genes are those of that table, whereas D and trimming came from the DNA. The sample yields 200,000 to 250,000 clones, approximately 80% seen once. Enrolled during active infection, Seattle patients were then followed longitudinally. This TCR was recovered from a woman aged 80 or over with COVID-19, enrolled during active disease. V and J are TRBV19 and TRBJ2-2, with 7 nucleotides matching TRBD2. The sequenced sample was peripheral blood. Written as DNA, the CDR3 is TGTGCCAGTAGTCAGCGGGGCAACACCGGGGAGCTGTTTTTT. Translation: CASSQRGNTGELFF.